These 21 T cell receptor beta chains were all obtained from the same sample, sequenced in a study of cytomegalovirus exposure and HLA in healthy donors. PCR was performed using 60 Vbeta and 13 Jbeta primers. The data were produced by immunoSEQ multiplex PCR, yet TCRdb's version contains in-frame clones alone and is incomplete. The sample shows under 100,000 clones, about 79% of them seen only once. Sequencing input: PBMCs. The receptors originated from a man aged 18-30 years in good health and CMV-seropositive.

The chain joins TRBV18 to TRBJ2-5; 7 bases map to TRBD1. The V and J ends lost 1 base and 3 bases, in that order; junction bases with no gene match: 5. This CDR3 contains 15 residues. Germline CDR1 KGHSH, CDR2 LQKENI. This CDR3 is CASSPLGTAKETQYF. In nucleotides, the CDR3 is TGTGCCAGCTCACCACTGGGGACAGCTAAAGAGACCCAGTACTTC.

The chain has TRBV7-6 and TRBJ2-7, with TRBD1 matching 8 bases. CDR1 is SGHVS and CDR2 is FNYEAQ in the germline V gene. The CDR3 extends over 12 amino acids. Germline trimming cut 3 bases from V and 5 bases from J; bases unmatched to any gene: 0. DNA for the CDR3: TGTGCCAGCAGCTTGGGACAGGACGAGCAGTACTTC. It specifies CASSLGQDEQYF.

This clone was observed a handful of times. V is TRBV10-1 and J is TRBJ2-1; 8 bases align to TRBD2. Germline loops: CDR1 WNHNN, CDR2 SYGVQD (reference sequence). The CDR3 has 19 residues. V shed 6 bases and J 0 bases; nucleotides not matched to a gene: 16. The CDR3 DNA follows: TGCGCCAGCAGCCATTTTCCGGGACTAGAAGAAAGCTCCTACAATGAGCAGTTCTTC. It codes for CASSHFPGLEESSYNEQFF.

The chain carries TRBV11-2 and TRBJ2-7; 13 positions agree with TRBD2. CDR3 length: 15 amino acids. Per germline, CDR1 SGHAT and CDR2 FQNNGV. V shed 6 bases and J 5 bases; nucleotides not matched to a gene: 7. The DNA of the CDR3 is TGTGCCAGCAGAAAACTAGCGGGAGGGCCCGACGAGCAGTACTTC. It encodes CASRKLAGGPDEQYF.

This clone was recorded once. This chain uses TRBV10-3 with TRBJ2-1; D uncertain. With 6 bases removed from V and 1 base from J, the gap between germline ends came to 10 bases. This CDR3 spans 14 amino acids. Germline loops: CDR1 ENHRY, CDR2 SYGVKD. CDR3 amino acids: CAIRLDRSYNEQFF. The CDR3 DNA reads TGTGCCATCAGGCTAGATAGGTCCTACAATGAGCAGTTCTTC.

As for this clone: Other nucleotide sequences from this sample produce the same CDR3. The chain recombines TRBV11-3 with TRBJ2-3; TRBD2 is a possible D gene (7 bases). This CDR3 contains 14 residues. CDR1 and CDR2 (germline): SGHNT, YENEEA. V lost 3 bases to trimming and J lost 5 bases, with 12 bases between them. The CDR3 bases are TGTGCCAGCAGCTTTGGGGGGGCAGGAGATACGCAGTATTTT. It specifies CASSFGGAGDTQYF.

The CDR3 region has the DNA TGCGCCAGCAGCCAAGAAGCCGGGACTGTGAGCAATCAGCCCCAGCATTTT. This codes for CASSQEAGTVSNQPQHF. The chain uses TRBV4-1 and TRBJ1-5; tentative D call: TRBD1 (5 bases). The germline gives CDR1 MGHRA, CDR2 YSYEKL. The CDR3 is 17 amino acids. V was trimmed by 0 bases and J by 1 base, leaving 13 bases between them.

The CDR3 reads CASSSLPGEETQYF. CDR3 nucleotide sequence: TGCGCCAGCAGTTCTTTACCGGGAGAAGAGACCCAGTACTTC. This chain links TRBV5-1 with TRBJ2-5; TRBD2 is a possible D gene (6 bases). The CDR3 is 14 residues long. Trimming cost V 5 bases and J 3 bases, with 14 bases left between them. Looked up from germline, CDR1 is SGHRS and CDR2 is YFSETQ.

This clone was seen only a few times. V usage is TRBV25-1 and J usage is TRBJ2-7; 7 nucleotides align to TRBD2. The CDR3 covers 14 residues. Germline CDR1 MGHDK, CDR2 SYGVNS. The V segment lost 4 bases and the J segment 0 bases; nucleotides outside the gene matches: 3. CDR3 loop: CASSGLADSYEQYF. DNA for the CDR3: TGTGCCAGCAGTGGGCTAGCGGACTCCTACGAGCAGTACTTC.

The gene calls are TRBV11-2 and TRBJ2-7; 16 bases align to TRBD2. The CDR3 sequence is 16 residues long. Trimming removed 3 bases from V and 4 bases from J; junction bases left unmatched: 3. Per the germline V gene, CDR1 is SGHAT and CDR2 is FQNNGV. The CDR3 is CASSLGLAGGRYEQYF. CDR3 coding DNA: TGTGCCAGCAGCTTGGGACTAGCGGGAGGGAGATACGAGCAGTACTTC.

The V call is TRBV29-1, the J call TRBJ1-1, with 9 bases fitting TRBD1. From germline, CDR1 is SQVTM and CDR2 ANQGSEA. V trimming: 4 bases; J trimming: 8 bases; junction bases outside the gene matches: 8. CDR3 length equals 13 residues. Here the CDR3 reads CSVVGQGMIEAFF. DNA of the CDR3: TGCAGCGTTGTAGGACAGGGGATGATAGAAGCTTTCTTT.

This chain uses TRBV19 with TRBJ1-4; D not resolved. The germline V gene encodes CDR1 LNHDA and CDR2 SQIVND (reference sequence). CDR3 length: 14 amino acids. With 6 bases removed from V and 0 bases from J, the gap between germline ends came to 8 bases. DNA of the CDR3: TGTGCCAGTAGCCCGACTGCAACTAATGAAAAACTGTTTTTT. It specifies CASSPTATNEKLFF.

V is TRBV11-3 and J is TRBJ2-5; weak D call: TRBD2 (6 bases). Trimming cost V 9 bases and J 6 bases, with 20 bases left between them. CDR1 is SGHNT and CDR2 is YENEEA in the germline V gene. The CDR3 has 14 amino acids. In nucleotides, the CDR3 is TGTGCCAGTGCGGAGGGGACCGGCGGGCAGACCCAGTACTTC. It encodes CASAEGTGGQTQYF.

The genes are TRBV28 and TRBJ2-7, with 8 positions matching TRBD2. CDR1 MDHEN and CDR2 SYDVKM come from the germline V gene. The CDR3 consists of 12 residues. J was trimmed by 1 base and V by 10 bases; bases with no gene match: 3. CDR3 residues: CAIASGSYEQYF. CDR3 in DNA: TGTGCCATCGCTAGCGGGTCCTACGAGCAGTACTTC.

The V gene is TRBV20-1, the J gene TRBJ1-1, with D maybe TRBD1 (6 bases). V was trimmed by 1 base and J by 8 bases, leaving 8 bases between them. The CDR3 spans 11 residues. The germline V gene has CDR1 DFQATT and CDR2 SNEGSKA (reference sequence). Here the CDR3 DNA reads TGCAGTGCTAGAGTCGACAGGGAAGCTTTCTTT. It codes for CSARVDREAFF.

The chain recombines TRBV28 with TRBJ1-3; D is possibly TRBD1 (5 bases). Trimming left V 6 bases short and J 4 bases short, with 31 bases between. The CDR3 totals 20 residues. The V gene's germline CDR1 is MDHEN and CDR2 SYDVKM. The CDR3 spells CASRMNSGGRTAFGGNTIYF. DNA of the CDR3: TGTGCCAGCAGGATGAACTCGGGGGGGAGAACAGCCTTTGGAGGAAACACCATATATTTT. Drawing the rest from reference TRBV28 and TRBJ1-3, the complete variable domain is DVKVTQSSRYLVKRTGEKVFLECVQDMDHENMFWYRQDPGLGLRLIYFSYDVKMKEKGDIPEGYSVSREKKERFSLILESASTNQTSMYLCASRMNSGGRTAFGGNTIYFGEGSWLTVV.

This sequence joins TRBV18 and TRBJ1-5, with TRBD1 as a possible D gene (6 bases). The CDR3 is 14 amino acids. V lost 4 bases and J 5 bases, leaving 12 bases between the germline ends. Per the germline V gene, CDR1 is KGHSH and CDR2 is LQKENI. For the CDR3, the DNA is TGTGCCAGCTCACAGGGGGGGGGTGATCAGCCCCAGCATTTT. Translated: CASSQGGGDQPQHF. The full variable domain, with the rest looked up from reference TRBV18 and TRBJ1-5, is NAGVMQNPRHLVRRRGQEARLRCSPMKGHSHVYWYRQLPEEGLKFMVYLQKENIIDESGMPKERFSAEFPKEGPSILRIQQVVRGDSAAYFCASSQGGGDQPQHFGDGTRLSIL.

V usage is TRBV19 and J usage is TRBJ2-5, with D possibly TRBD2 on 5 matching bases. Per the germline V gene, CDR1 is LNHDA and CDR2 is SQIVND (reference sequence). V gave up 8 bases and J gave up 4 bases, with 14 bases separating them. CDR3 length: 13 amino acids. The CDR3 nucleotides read TGTGCCAGTGGAAGAGGGCCCCCAGAGACCCAGTACTTC. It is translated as CASGRGPPETQYF. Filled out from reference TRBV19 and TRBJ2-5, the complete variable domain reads DGGITQSPKYLFRKEGQNVTLSCEQNLNHDAMYWYRQDPGQGLRLIYYSQIVNDFQKGDIAEGYSVSREKKESFPLTVTSAQKNPTAFYLCASGRGPPETQYFGPGTRLLVL.

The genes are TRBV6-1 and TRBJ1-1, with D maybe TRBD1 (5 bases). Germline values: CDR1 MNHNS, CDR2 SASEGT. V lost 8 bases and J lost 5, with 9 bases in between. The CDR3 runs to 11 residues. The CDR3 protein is CASGAATEAFF. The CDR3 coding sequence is TGTGCCAGCGGGGCAGCTACTGAAGCTTTCTTT.

CDR3 bases: TGTGCCAGCAGCCTCGGACAGGTGAACACTGAAGCTTTCTTT. It translates to CASSLGQVNTEAFF. The V call is TRBV6-5, the J call TRBJ1-1, with 7 bases matching TRBD1. This CDR3 has 14 amino acids. CDR1 and CDR2 from the germline V gene are MNHEY and SVGAGI. V was clipped by 6 bases and J by 0 bases; unmatched bases: 4.

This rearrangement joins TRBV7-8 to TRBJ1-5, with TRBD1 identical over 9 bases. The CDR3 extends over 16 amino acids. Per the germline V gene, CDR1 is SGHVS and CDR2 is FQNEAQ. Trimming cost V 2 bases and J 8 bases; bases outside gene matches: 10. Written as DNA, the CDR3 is TGTGCCAGCAGCTTATTATCCGGGACAGGGTTGAAGCCCCAGCATTTT. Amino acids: CASSLLSGTGLKPQHF.